The T cell receptor (beta chain) described here comes from a study of T cell responses to AZD1222 COVID-19 vaccine. Sequencing was performed with immunoSEQ multiplex PCR; in TCRdb, only in-frame clones are kept and a portion is missing. The table includes fewer than 100,000 clones, roughly 84% detected once. This clone was observed once. Its antigen is not identified. Points from the study as a whole: Clonal diversity was possibly underestimated, and the donors were mostly white British, with more females. Breadth and depth of Spike-specific TCRs rose after two AZD1222 doses. The span of vaccine-associated CD4 TCRs extended across spike, with dominance at 160-218 and 743-854. Repertoire samples came only from after the peak T cell response.

Trimming took 8 bases from V and 6 from J, leaving 20 bases between them. This CDR3 spans 13 amino acids. The germline gives CDR1 SQVTM, CDR2 ANQGSEA. V and J are TRBV29-1 and TRBJ2-7; no reliable D call. Sequenced here: peripheral blood, sampled on day 0 of AZD1222 vaccination. The source of this sequence is an adult in good health. The CDR3 sequence is CSSMGSASGEQYF. The DNA of the CDR3 is TGCAGCTCGATGGGCAGCGCGTCAGGCGAGCAGTACTTC.